This T cell receptor beta chain comes out of a study of blood T cell repertoires in COVID-19. Background on the study: Samples of COVID-19 (acute and convalescent) were obtained from the United States, Italy and Spain. PBMCs, B-cell-depleted T cells, or T cells were the source of the cDNA or gDNA that made up the material.

Germline V gene data show CDR1 as SQVTM and CDR2 as ANQGSEA. This CDR3 region has 14 residues. V was clipped by 3 bases and J by 7 bases; unmatched bases: 10. Authors' data handling: Amplified reference gene primers provided the basis for estimating nucleated cell counts. The method was immunoSEQ multiplex PCR; TCRdb's version includes in-frame clones alone and lacks a portion of them. V and J calls and clone size are as listed in that table; D and trimming were resolved from the DNA. This sample has over 120,000 clones, with around 87% found just once. This clonotype was obtained from a man aged 50-59 years who had recovered from COVID-19. The gene calls are TRBV29-1 and TRBJ1-2, with TRBD1 matching 8 bases. The specimen was peripheral blood. The CDR3 DNA sequence: TGCAGCGTTGAGGTAGGACAGGGCGTCTCTGGCTACACCTTC. Amino acid sequence: CSVEVGQGVSGYTF.